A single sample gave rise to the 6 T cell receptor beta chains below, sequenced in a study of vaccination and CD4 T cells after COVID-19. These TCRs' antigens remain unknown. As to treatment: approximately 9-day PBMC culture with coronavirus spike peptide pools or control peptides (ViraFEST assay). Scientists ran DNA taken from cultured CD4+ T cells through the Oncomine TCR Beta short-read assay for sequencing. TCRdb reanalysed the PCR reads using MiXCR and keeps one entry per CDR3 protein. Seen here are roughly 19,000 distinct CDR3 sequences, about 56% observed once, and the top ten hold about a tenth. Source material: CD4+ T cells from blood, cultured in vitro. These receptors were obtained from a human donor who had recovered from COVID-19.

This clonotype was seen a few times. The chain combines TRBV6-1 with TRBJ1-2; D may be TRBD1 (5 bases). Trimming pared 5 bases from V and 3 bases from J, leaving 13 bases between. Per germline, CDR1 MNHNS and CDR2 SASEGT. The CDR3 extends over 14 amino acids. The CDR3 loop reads CASSPGTGHYGYTF. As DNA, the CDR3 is TGTGCCAGCAGTCCGGGGACCGGACACTATGGCTACACCTTC.

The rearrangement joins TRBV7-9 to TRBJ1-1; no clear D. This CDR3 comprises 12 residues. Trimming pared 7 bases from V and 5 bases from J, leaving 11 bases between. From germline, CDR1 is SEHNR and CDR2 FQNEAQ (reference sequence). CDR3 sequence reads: CASTRTLTEAFF. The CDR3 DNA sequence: TGTGCCAGCACCCGCACTCTAACTGAAGCTTTCTTT.

The CDR3 loop reads CASSLYSNQPQHF. The CDR3 coding sequence is TGTGCCAGCAGCTTGTATAGCAATCAGCCCCAGCATTTT. V is TRBV11-3 and J is TRBJ1-5, with D uncertain. CDR3 size: 13 residues. Germline lookup yields CDR1 SGHNT and CDR2 YENEEA. Trimming removed 3 bases from V and 0 bases from J, with 3 bases in between.

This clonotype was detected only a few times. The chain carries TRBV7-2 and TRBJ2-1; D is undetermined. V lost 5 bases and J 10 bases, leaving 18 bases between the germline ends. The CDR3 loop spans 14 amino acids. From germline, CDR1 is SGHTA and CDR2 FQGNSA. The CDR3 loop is CASSQIAQRPEQFF. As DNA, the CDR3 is TGTGCCAGCAGCCAAATCGCGCAGCGACCAGAGCAGTTCTTC.

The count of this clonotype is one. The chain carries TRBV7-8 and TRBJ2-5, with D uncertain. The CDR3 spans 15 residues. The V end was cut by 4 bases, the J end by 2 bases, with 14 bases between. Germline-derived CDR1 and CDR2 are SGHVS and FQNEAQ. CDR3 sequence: CASSSNVGRQETQYF. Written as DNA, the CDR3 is TGTGCCAGCAGCTCCAACGTCGGACGGCAAGAGACCCAGTACTTC. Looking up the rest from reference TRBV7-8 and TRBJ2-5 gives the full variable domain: GAGVSQSPRYKVAKRGQDVALRCDPISGHVSLFWYQQALGQGPEFLTYFQNEAQLDKSGLPSDRFFAERPEGSVSTLKIQRTQQEDSAVYLCASSSNVGRQETQYFGPGTRLLVL.

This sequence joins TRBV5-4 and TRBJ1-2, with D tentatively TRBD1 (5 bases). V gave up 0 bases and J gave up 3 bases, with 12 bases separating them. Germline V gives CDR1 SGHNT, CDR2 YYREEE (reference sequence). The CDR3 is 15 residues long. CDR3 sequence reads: CASSLAKGSDYGYTF. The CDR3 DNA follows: TGTGCCAGCAGCTTGGCCAAGGGGTCAGACTATGGCTACACCTTC.